The clone carrying this T cell receptor beta chain was seen ten or more times. This entry is derived from a study of spatial heterogeneity in lung cancer. Time point in this sample: sample taken at primary tumor resection. Unsorted samples of tumor, nontumor lung or frozen PBMC had their whole RNA sequenced. TCRdb fed the 5' RACE reads into MiXCR, producing one record per CDR3 protein. This sample has around 10,000 distinct CDR3 sequences, with less than 4.5% found just once. This CDR3 comprises 14 residues. V was pared by 6 bases and J by 3 bases, with 12 bases between. Germline V CDR1 and CDR2: SNHLY, FYNNEI.

Sequenced material: PBMCs, taken at surgery. This TCR came from a female donor with early-stage non-small cell lung cancer. The J gene is TRBJ1-5, the V gene TRBV2, with D possibly TRBD1 on 5 matching bases. CDR3 sequence: CASRDDGANQPQHF. The CDR3 coding sequence is TGTGCCAGCAGGGACGACGGGGCCAATCAGCCCCAGCATTTT. The whole variable domain, filled in from reference TRBV2 and TRBJ1-5, reads EPEVTQTPSHQVTQMGQEVILRCVPISNHLYFYWYRQILGQKVEFLVSFYNNEISEKSEIFDDQFSVERPDGSNFTLKIRSTKLEDSAMYFCASRDDGANQPQHFGDGTRLSIL.